The next 31 T cell receptor beta chains were all read from a single sample in a study of T cells after posttransplantation cyclophosphamide. Sequencing was performed with immunoSEQ multiplex PCR; in TCRdb, only in-frame clones are kept and a portion is missing. The data show around 35,000 clones, with none appearing a single time. Sequencing input: PBMCs. The receptors here all came from a woman aged 45-65 years in good health and a related stem cell transplant donor.

The table lists this clone with many counts. V gene TRBV27 combines with J gene TRBJ1-2; 8 nucleotides line up with TRBD1. The V gene end was trimmed by 5 bases and the J gene end by 3 bases; junction bases not matched to a gene: 8. This CDR3 has 15 residues. Germline CDR1 and CDR2: MNHEY and SMNVEV (reference sequence). The CDR3 spells CASSRVRGQDYGYTF. DNA of the CDR3: TGTGCCAGCAGTCGAGTCAGGGGGCAGGACTATGGCTACACCTTC.

This chain uses TRBV5-8 with TRBJ2-3; 14 bases match TRBD2. Per germline, CDR1 SGHTS and CDR2 YDEGEE. V lost 5 bases, J lost 1 base, and 6 bases stayed unmatched. The CDR3 is made up of 17 amino acids. The CDR3 sequence is CASSWGGLAGGTDTQYF. The CDR3 DNA reads as TGTGCCAGCAGTTGGGGGGGACTAGCGGGAGGCACAGATACGCAGTATTTT.

This clone was recorded many times. V usage is TRBV5-4 and J usage is TRBJ2-7, with TRBD2 as a possible D gene (6 bases). Trimming shortened V by 1 base and J by 5 bases, and 19 bases separated the two germline ends. This CDR3 has 16 residues. The germline CDR1 and CDR2 sequences are SGHNT and YYREEE (reference sequence). CDR3 sequence (DNA): TGTGCCAGCAGCTTGAATCGCGGGGTACCCCTCGACGAGCAGTACTTC. Encoded protein: CASSLNRGVPLDEQYF.

There are many counts of this clone. The chain has TRBV5-6 and TRBJ2-1; 8 nucleotides line up with TRBD2. The germline CDR1 and CDR2 sequences are SGHDT and YYEEEE. V gave up 4 bases and J gave up 14 bases; unmatched junction bases: 5. CDR3 length: 11 amino acids. The CDR3 nucleotides read TGTGCCAGCAGCATCCGGGAGGGGAAGTTCTTC. This gives the protein CASSIREGKFF.

This clone was recorded at least ten times. The gene calls are TRBV11-2 and TRBJ2-7; 8 positions match TRBD2. The junction had 17 bases not matched to a gene; V was cut back by 5 bases and J by 5 bases. Germline values: CDR1 SGHAT, CDR2 FQNNGV. The CDR3 contains 17 residues. This CDR3 is CASSGPSGTSYIHEQYF. CDR3 in DNA: TGTGCCAGCAGCGGGCCTAGTGGGACTAGTTATATCCACGAGCAGTACTTC. Full variable domain (missing parts from reference TRBV11-2 and TRBJ2-7): EAGVAQSPRYKIIEKRQSVAFWCNPISGHATLYWYQQILGQGPKLLIQFQNNGVVDDSQLPKDRFSAERLKGVDSTLKIQPAKLEDSAVYLCASSGPSGTSYIHEQYFGPGTRLTVT.

The V call is TRBV20-1, the J call TRBJ2-7; the D is unclear. The germline V and J ends were trimmed by 2 bases and 6 bases, with 5 bases remaining between them. This CDR3 is 10 amino acids long. Germline V gene data show CDR1 as DFQATT and CDR2 as SNEGSKA (reference sequence). Written as DNA, the CDR3 is TGCAGTGCTAGACTGTCCGAGCAGTACTTC. Its translation: CSARLSEQYF.

This clone was seen repeatedly, ten times or more. The rearrangement links TRBV7-3 to TRBJ2-7; tentatively, D is TRBD2 (6 bases). CDR3 length: 13 residues. Germline V lookup: CDR1 SGHTA, CDR2 FQGTGA. Between the trimmed V and J ends, which lost 2 bases and 6 bases, there was a span of 11 bases. The CDR3 sequence is CASSLGLATEQYF. CDR3 nucleotides: TGTGCCAGCAGCTTAGGGCTAGCGACCGAGCAGTACTTC.

Ten or more counts support this clone. The rearrangement joins TRBV10-3 to TRBJ1-1; 7 positions match TRBD1. The J segment lost 6 bases and the V segment lost 4 bases, leaving 11 bases of the junction unmatched. The germline V gene has CDR1 ENHRY and CDR2 SYGVKD. This CDR3 is built from 15 residues. The CDR3: CAISVDREISSEAFF. Here the CDR3 DNA reads TGTGCCATCAGTGTCGACAGGGAAATCTCTTCTGAAGCTTTCTTT.

This clone was recorded many times. The chain has TRBV2 and TRBJ2-1; D perhaps matches TRBD1 (5 bases). The V and J ends lost 6 bases and 9 bases respectively, with 12 bases between them. Per the germline V gene, CDR1 is SNHLY and CDR2 is FYNNEI. The CDR3 spans 12 residues. CDR3 nucleotides: TGTGCCAGCAGAGGGGTTTATGGTGAGCAGTTCTTC. Protein product: CASRGVYGEQFF.

This clone has ten or more counts. This chain joins TRBV19 and TRBJ2-6, with D perhaps matching TRBD1 (6 bases). Germline assignment: CDR1 LNHDA and CDR2 SQIVND (reference sequence). The ends were cut back, 1 base at V and 0 bases at J, with 7 bases in the middle. The CDR3 is 16 residues long. DNA of the CDR3: TGTGCCAGTAGTATAGGGGACAACTCTGGGGCCAACGTCCTGACTTTC. Protein sequence: CASSIGDNSGANVLTF.

There are many counts of this clone. This chain joins TRBV7-9 and TRBJ1-4; 7 positions match TRBD1. Unmatched junction bases numbered 6, after V lost 5 bases and J lost 3 bases. Germline V gene sequence: CDR1 SEHNR, CDR2 FQNEAQ (reference sequence). The CDR3 runs to 15 residues. This CDR3 reads CASSAWDSPNEKLFF. Written as DNA, the CDR3 is TGTGCCAGCAGCGCATGGGACAGCCCTAATGAAAAACTGTTTTTT.

This clone was counted many times. The chain employs TRBV7-2 and TRBJ2-1, with 10 bases matching TRBD1. This CDR3 contains 15 residues. Germline-derived CDR1 and CDR2 are SGHTA and FQGNSA. V trimming: 3 bases; J trimming: 4 bases; junction bases outside the gene matches: 3. CDR3 coding DNA: TGTGCCAGCAGCTTTCGGACAGGGGGTTACAATGAGCAGTTCTTC. It specifies CASSFRTGGYNEQFF.

This clone has at least ten counts. This chain uses TRBV19 with TRBJ2-3; D not resolved. Germline CDR1 reads LNHDA; CDR2 reads SQIVND (reference sequence). The ends were cut back, 4 bases at V and 2 bases at J, with 4 bases in the middle. The CDR3 has 12 residues. DNA for the CDR3: TGTGCCAGTAGTACCAACACAGATACGCAGTATTTT. Amino acid sequence: CASSTNTDTQYF.

In this sample, this clone turned up many times. The V call is TRBV7-8, the J call TRBJ2-1; 12 bases are a match to TRBD2. The germline gives CDR1 SGHVS, CDR2 FQNEAQ. The V and J ends lost 6 bases and 4 bases, in that order; junction bases with no gene match: 1. The CDR3 is 14 amino acids. The CDR3 bases are TGTGCCAGCAGACTAGCGGGGGGTTACAATGAGCAGTTCTTC. It translates to CASRLAGGYNEQFF.

There are many counts of this clone. This chain uses TRBV6-6 with TRBJ1-1; tentatively, D is TRBD1 (5 bases). The CDR3 is made up of 13 amino acids. The germline V gene encodes CDR1 MNHNY and CDR2 SVGAGI (reference sequence). The ends were cut back, 5 bases at V and 7 bases at J, with 14 bases in the middle. Written as DNA, the CDR3 is TGTGCCAGCAGTAATCAGGGAGTTGATGAAGCTTTCTTT. It translates to CASSNQGVDEAFF.

The rearrangement joins TRBV29-1 to TRBJ1-2; 9 bases line up with TRBD1. Trimming at V came to 4 bases and at J to 7 bases, leaving 7 bases not matched to a gene. The CDR3 is 13 amino acids. Germline CDR1 is SQVTM and CDR2 is ANQGSEA. The CDR3 here is CSVGRAQGAGYTF. The CDR3 bases are TGCAGCGTTGGCCGCGCACAGGGGGCTGGCTACACCTTC. The variable domain in full, completed from reference TRBV29-1 and TRBJ1-2, reads SAVISQKPSRDICQRGTSLTIQCQVDSQVTMMFWYRQQPGQSLTLIATANQGSEATYESGFVIDKFPISRPNLTFSTLTVSNMSPEDSSIYLCSVGRAQGAGYTFGSGTRLTVV.

This clone was counted many times. The rearrangement uses TRBV11-3 and TRBJ2-4, with unresolved D. Germline CDR1 is SGHNT and CDR2 is YENEEA. V lost 5 bases and J 7 bases, leaving 9 bases between the germline ends. The CDR3 extends over 12 amino acids. The CDR3 reads CASSQDGNIQYF. The CDR3, as DNA: TGTGCCAGCAGCCAGGATGGGAACATTCAGTACTTC.

There are many counts of this clone. The chain has TRBV7-3 and TRBJ2-1; TRBD2 might be the D (6 bases). CDR3 size: 12 residues. Germline-derived CDR1 and CDR2 are SGHTA and FQGTGA. V was cut by 5 bases and J by 10 bases, with 12 bases left in between. The CDR3 DNA follows: TGTGCCAGCAGCCGGGTGGAGGGGGAGCAGTTCTTC. Translation: CASSRVEGEQFF.

This clone showed up many times. The rearrangement joins TRBV6-6 to TRBJ2-3, with TRBD2 identical over 7 bases. V trimming: 4 bases; J trimming: 4 bases; junction bases outside the gene matches: 8. Germline V CDR1 and CDR2: MNHNY, SVGAGI (reference sequence). CDR3 size: 15 residues. CDR3 nucleotide sequence: TGTGCCAGCAGTTCTCGAGCGGGATCGGCAGATACGCAGTATTTT. As protein: CASSSRAGSADTQYF.

This clone was observed a handful of times. The chain uses TRBV7-3 and TRBJ1-2; perhaps TRBD1 as D (5 bases). The germline V gene has CDR1 SGHTA and CDR2 FQGTGA. The CDR3 has 13 residues. The ends were cut back, 9 bases at V and 2 bases at J, with 13 bases in the middle. CDR3 DNA sequence: TGTGCCAGGCCCGCCAGGGCCAACTATGGCTACACCTTC. This sequence encodes CARPARANYGYTF.

This clone was seen ten or more times. The chain couples TRBV6-2 or TRBV6-3 to TRBJ1-1; D unresolved. Trimming shortened V by 4 bases and J by 4 bases, and 10 bases separated the two germline ends. The germline CDR1 and CDR2 sequences are MNHEY and SVGEGT. This CDR3 contains 13 residues. CDR3: CASSSYRGTEAFF. DNA of the CDR3: TGTGCCAGCAGTTCGTATCGGGGCACTGAAGCTTTCTTT.

This clone was recorded many times. The chain combines TRBV5-1 with TRBJ2-1; 9 nucleotides align to TRBD1. J gave up 9 bases and V 5 bases, and 6 bases lay outside the gene matches. The CDR3 totals 13 residues. Germline CDR1 and CDR2: SGHRS and YFSETQ. The CDR3 DNA sequence: TGCGCCAGCAGAGCGGACAGGGGAGGTGAGCAGTTCTTC. Translation: CASRADRGGEQFF.

This clone came up many times. The J gene is TRBJ1-2, the V gene TRBV7-2; 8 bases align to TRBD1. The germline V gene encodes CDR1 SGHTA and CDR2 FQGNSA. With V trimmed by 4 bases and J by 5 bases, 9 bases remained unmatched. CDR3 length equals 15 residues. The CDR3 region is CASSSGQGRGYGYTF. CDR3 sequence (DNA): TGTGCCAGCAGCTCCGGACAGGGAAGAGGGTATGGCTACACCTTC.

This clone has at least ten counts. The V gene is TRBV6-6, the J gene TRBJ2-4; D possibly corresponds to TRBD1 (6 bases). This CDR3 has 15 residues. V gave up 4 bases and J gave up 6 bases, with 16 bases separating them. The germline CDR1 and CDR2 sequences are MNHNY and SVGAGI (reference sequence). The CDR3 DNA is TGTGCCAGCAGTTCAAAGGGGGTGGGGGTAAACATTCAGTACTTC. Its translation is CASSSKGVGVNIQYF.

This clone was seen at least ten times. V and J are TRBV10-2 and TRBJ2-7; TRBD2 matches at 8 bases. Germline V gene sequence: CDR1 WSHSY, CDR2 SAAADI. CDR3 length: 16 amino acids. The V and J ends lost 3 bases and 2 bases, in that order; junction bases with no gene match: 9. This chain's CDR3 is CASSDYSGIRAYEQYF. The CDR3 DNA reads TGCGCCAGCAGTGATTATAGCGGGATACGGGCCTACGAGCAGTACTTC.

This clone showed up many times. The chain carries TRBV28 and TRBJ2-5; possible D gene TRBD2, 6 bases. CDR3 size: 16 residues. The ends were cut back, 6 bases at V and 2 bases at J, with 19 bases in the middle. Germline V gives CDR1 MDHEN, CDR2 SYDVKM. The CDR3: CASSSLHGEEQETQYF. The DNA of the CDR3 is TGTGCCAGCAGCTCCCTACACGGGGAGGAACAAGAGACCCAGTACTTC.

The chain employs TRBV30 and TRBJ2-1, with D possibly TRBD1 on 5 matching bases. Germline V gene lookup returns CDR1 GTSNPN and CDR2 SVGIG (reference sequence). The CDR3 has 17 residues. V lost 7 bases and J 4 bases, leaving 26 bases between the germline ends. This chain's CDR3 is CAFHHFHRSLDYNEQFF. The CDR3, as DNA: TGTGCCTTCCACCACTTTCACAGGAGCCTCGATTACAATGAGCAGTTCTTC.

This clone was seen ten or more times. The chain is built from TRBV5-5 and TRBJ1-4; the D gene is possibly TRBD1 (6 bases). The CDR3 has 13 residues. V was trimmed by 4 bases and J by 6 bases, leaving 10 bases between them. Germline-derived CDR1 and CDR2 are SGHKS and YYEKEE (reference sequence). CDR3 amino acids: CASSPQGYEKLFF. As DNA, the CDR3 is TGTGCCAGCAGCCCTCAGGGGTATGAAAAACTGTTTTTT. The variable domain in full, completed from reference TRBV5-5 and TRBJ1-4, reads DAGVTQSPTHLIKTRGQQVTLRCSPISGHKSVSWYQQVLGQGPQFIFQYYEKEERGRGNFPDRFSARQFPNYSSELNVNALLLGDSALYLCASSPQGYEKLFFGSGTQLSVL.

This clone was picked up a small number of times. This chain links TRBV7-2 with TRBJ2-3, with 8 bases fitting TRBD2. The CDR3 extends over 16 amino acids. The germline V gene has CDR1 SGHTA and CDR2 FQGNSA. After removal of 0 bases from V and 4 bases from J, the junction contained 6 bases not matched to a gene. The CDR3 bases are TGTGCCAGCAGCTTAGCGCCGGCGGGAGGATCAGATACGCAGTATTTT. It encodes CASSLAPAGGSDTQYF.

There are many counts of this clone. V gene TRBV14 combines with J gene TRBJ1-1, with D uncertain. The CDR3 consists of 13 residues. Trimming took off 7 bases at V and 0 bases at J, with 9 bases between the two ends. Germline CDR1 is SGHDN and CDR2 is FVKESK. The CDR3: CASKHGLNTEAFF. The CDR3, as DNA: TGTGCCAGCAAACATGGCTTGAACACTGAAGCTTTCTTT.

This clone was detected ten times or more. This chain links TRBV27 with TRBJ2-7; 9 positions agree with TRBD1. The germline gives CDR1 MNHEY, CDR2 SMNVEV (reference sequence). This CDR3 contains 14 residues. The V gene end was trimmed by 6 bases and the J gene end by 1 base; junction bases not matched to a gene: 4. The CDR3 reads CASRLDRGSYEQYF. In nucleotides, the CDR3 is TGTGCCAGCAGGTTGGACAGGGGTTCCTACGAGCAGTACTTC.